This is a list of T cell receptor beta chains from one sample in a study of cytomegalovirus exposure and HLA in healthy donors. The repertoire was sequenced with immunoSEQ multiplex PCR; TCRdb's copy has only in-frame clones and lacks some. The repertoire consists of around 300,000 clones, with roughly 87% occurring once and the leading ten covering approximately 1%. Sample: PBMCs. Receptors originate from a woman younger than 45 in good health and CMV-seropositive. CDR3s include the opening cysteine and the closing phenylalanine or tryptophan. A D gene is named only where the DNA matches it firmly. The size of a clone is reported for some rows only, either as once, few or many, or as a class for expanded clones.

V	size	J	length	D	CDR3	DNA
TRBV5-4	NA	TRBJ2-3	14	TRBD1	CASRPDRGTDTQYF	TGTGCCAGCAGACCGGACAGGGGCACAGATACGCAGTATTTT
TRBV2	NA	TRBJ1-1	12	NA	CASRPQNTEAFF	TGTGCCAGCAGGCCACAGAACACTGAAGCTTTCTTT
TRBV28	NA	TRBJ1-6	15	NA	CASSRLTGQGSPLHF	TGTGCCAGCAGCCGTCTCACAGGGCAAGGTTCACCCCTCCACTTT
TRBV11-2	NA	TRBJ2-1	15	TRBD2	CASSSTSGSYNEQFF	TGTGCCAGCAGTTCAACTAGCGGCTCCTACAATGAGCAGTTCTTC
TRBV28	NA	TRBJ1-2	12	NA	CASTPTGTIYTF	TGTGCCAGCACCCCGACAGGAACCATCTACACCTTC
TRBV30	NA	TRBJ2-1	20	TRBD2	CAWSAPRVSEGGRFYNEQFF	TGTGCCTGGAGTGCCCCGAGGGTTAGTGAGGGCGGGAGGTTTTACAATGAGCAGTTCTTC
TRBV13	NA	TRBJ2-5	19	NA	CASSLDVRTGGRGQETQYF	TGTGCCAGCAGCTTAGACGTCCGGACAGGTGGACGGGGGCAAGAGACCCAGTACTTC
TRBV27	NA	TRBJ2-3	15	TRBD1	CASSLGDRATDTQYF	TGTGCCAGCAGTTTAGGGGACAGGGCCACAGATACGCAGTATTTT
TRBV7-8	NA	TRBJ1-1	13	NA	CASSLGGGTEAFF	TGTGCCAGCAGCTTGGGGGGTGGCACTGAAGCTTTCTTT
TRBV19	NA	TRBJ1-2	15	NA	CASSITGTGLYGYTF	TGTGCCAGTAGTATAACGGGTACAGGCCTCTATGGCTACACCTTC
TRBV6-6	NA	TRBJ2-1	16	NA	CASSYSTGEGYNEQFF	TGTGCCAGCAGTTACTCTACAGGGGAGGGATACAATGAGCAGTTCTTC
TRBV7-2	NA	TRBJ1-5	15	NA	CASSLEGRAEQPQHF	TGTGCCAGCAGCTTAGAGGGCAGGGCGGAGCAGCCCCAGCATTTT
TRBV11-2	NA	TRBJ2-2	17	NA	CASSEIPHQPDTGELFF	TGTGCCAGCAGCGAAATCCCCCACCAGCCGGACACCGGGGAGCTGTTTTTT
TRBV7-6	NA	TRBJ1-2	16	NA	CASSLGFKGGNYGYTF	TGTGCCAGCAGCTTAGGTTTTAAGGGGGGGAACTATGGCTACACCTTC
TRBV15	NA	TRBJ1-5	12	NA	CATSRDSQPQHF	TGTGCCACCAGCAGAGATTCCCAGCCCCAGCATTTT
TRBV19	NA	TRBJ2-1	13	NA	CASSETRYNEQFF	TGTGCCAGTAGTGAGACTAGATACAATGAGCAGTTCTTC
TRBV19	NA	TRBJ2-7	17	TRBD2	CASSMRLLAGGFHEQYF	TGTGCCAGTAGTATGCGGTTATTAGCGGGAGGATTCCACGAGCAGTACTTC
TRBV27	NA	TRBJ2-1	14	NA	CASSFGLRHNEQFF	TGTGCCAGCAGCTTCGGGTTGCGGCACAATGAGCAGTTCTTC
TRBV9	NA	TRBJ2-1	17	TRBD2	CASSVALAGVGDNEQFF	TGTGCCAGCAGCGTGGCCCTAGCGGGAGTGGGGGACAATGAGCAGTTCTTC
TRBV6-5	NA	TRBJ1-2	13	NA	CASRGTENYGYTF	TGTGCCAGCAGGGGTACAGAGAACTATGGCTACACCTTC
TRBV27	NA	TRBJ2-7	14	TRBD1	CASSWTGGAYEQYF	TGTGCCAGCAGTTGGACAGGGGGCGCCTACGAGCAGTACTTC
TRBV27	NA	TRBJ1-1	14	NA	CASSLGSSPGEAFF	TGTGCCAGCAGTTTGGGTTCATCCCCCGGTGAAGCTTTCTTT
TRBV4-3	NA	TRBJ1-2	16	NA	CASSPVTLLGDYGYTF	TGCGCCAGCAGCCCTGTGACTCTGTTAGGAGACTATGGCTACACCTTC
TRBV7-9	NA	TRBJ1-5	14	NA	CASSFGGRGQPQHF	TGTGCCAGCAGCTTTGGGGGGAGAGGTCAGCCCCAGCATTTT
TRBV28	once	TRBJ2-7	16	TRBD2	CASSAPGTKATYEQYF	TGTGCCAGCAGTGCGCCCGGGACTAAGGCTACCTACGAGCAGTACTTC
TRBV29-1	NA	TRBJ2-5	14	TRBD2	CSAPLAGVRETQYF	TGCAGCGCTCCTCTAGCGGGAGTTAGAGAGACCCAGTACTTC
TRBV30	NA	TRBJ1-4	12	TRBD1	CAWTQGARKLFF	TGTGCCTGGACGCAGGGGGCGCGGAAACTGTTTTTT
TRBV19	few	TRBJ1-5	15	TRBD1	CASSMTGGPNQPQHF	TGTGCCAGTAGTATGACAGGGGGACCAAATCAGCCCCAGCATTTT
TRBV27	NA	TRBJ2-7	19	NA	CASSYTNALGAGGVYEQYF	TGTGCCAGCAGTTATACGAACGCCCTGGGAGCCGGAGGGGTCTACGAGCAGTACTTC
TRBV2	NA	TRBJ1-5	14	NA	CASSRSRVDQPQHF	TGTGCCAGCAGTCGTAGTAGGGTGGACCAGCCCCAGCATTTT
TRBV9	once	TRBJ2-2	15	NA	CASSVQDGGTGELFF	TGTGCCAGCAGCGTCCAGGACGGTGGGACCGGGGAGCTGTTTTTT
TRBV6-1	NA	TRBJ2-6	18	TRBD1	CASSARGSGLSGANVLTF	TGTGCCAGCAGTGCCAGGGGGTCGGGTCTCTCTGGGGCCAACGTCCTGACTTTC
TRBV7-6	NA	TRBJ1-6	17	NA	CASSFEGGGVRHSPLHF	TGTGCCAGCAGCTTTGAGGGAGGGGGGGTCCGGCATTCACCCCTCCACTTT
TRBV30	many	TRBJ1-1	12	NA	CAWSVKNTEAFF	TGTGCCTGGAGTGTAAAAAACACTGAAGCTTTCTTT
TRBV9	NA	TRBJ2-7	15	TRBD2	CASSGGTSGAYEQYF	TGTGCCAGCAGCGGAGGGACTAGCGGTGCCTACGAGCAGTACTTC
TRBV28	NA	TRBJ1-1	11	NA	CASSRGTEAFF	TGTGCCAGCAGTAGAGGCACTGAAGCTTTCTTT
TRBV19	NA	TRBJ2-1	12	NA	CASSRTGIEQFF	TGTGCCAGTAGTAGAACAGGGATTGAGCAGTTCTTC
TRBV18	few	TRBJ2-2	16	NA	CASSDQRGSKTGELFF	TGTGCCAGCTCGGACCAAAGGGGCAGTAAGACCGGGGAGCTGTTTTTT
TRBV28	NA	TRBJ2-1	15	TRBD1	CASIKSRDSSNEQFF	TGTGCCAGCATCAAATCCCGGGACAGCTCGAATGAGCAGTTCTTC
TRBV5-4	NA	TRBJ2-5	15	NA	CASSLGGSVQETQYF	TGTGCCAGCAGCCTTGGGGGGTCGGTCCAAGAGACCCAGTACTTC
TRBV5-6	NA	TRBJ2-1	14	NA	CASSLGWGYNEQFF	TGTGCCAGCAGCTTGGGATGGGGGTACAATGAGCAGTTCTTC
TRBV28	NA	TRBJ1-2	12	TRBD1	CAGQGGSYGYTF	TGTGCAGGACAGGGGGGGAGCTATGGCTACACCTTC
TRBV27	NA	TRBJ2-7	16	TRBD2	CASSWVWGTAGDEQYF	TGTGCCAGCTCGTGGGTGTGGGGCACCGCGGGGGACGAGCAGTACTTC
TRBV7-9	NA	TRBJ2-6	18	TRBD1	CASSLGGQVLTGANVLTF	TGTGCCAGCAGCTTAGGGGGACAGGTCCTCACGGGGGCCAACGTCCTGACTTTC
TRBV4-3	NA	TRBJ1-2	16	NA	CASSQGIPGVAGGYTF	TGCGCCAGCAGCCAAGGAATTCCAGGGGTCGCGGGTGGCTACACCTTC
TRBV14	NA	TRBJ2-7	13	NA	CASSQATGSEQYF	TGTGCCAGCAGCCAAGCTACAGGGTCCGAGCAGTACTTC
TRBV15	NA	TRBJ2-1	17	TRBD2	CATSRSRGVSSYNEQFF	TGTGCCACCAGCAGATCTCGGGGGGTTAGCTCCTACAATGAGCAGTTCTTC